This TCR beta chain was recovered during a study of blood T cell repertoires in COVID-19 (dated by TCRdb to 2019 to 2021). In terms of the full investigation: Collaborator samples came from the United States, Italy and Spain and covered acute and convalescent phases of COVID-19. The prospective study material was composed of cDNA or gDNA derived from T cells, B-cell-depleted T cells, or PBMCs. The dataset comprised deeply sampled blood TCRbeta repertoires from subjects exposed to, actively infected with, or recovered from COVID-19. The repertoires were made available in a free public database intended to serve as a resource for research on the immune response to SARS-CoV-2. Samples came from the ongoing ImmuneRACE study (first 160 participants) plus 1,254 subjects from 6 global collaborators. Nearly every sample came with metadata listing a de-identified subject ID, COVID-19 status, age in years and sex. Where available, HLA class I and class II types were taken from metadata supplied by the sample provider and were not determined by assay-based typing. The study at large found these results: How much clinical and demographic metadata was included differed by source and by participant, and the metadata was provided uncurated.

A second Seattle source provided samples from volunteer blood donors who had recovered from COVID-19. The collaborating institutions used their own protocols to collect whole blood in K2EDTA tubes. For TCRbeta analysis, collaborators shipped samples as frozen whole blood, isolated PBMCs, or DNA extracted from either of those sample types. The germline V and J ends show losses of 5 bases and 0 bases respectively, and no gene match explains 7 bases of the junction. Taken from cysteine to phenylalanine, the CDR3 has 16 residues. Solely the CDR3 DNA is kept, with 48 bases framed from the first base. From a lookup of the germline V gene, CDR1 and CDR2 are KGHSH and LQKENI. Comment on this clone: Its antigen has not been determined. Base qualities were left out, and no much larger clone turns up one base away.

TCRbeta CDR3 regions were amplified from genomic DNA using the immunoSEQ Assay, a bias-controlled multiplex PCR. In the original analysis: Nucleated cell counts per sample were estimated from amplification of reference gene primers within the assay. Sequence reads were collapsed and filtered to measure the absolute abundance of every unique TCRbeta CDR3 rearrangement. For each sample, productive Simpson clonality was calculated by taking the square root of Simpson's diversity index across productive rearrangements. TCRdb took over this immuneACCESS table, retaining in-frame rearrangements with V and J assigned. Such tables are incomplete; in checked studies, under half of the missing clones stem from an unresolved V gene, and the remainder is unexplained. V and J calls and clone size are given by that table; D and trimming were obtained from the DNA. Across this sample there are about 230,000 clones, with 84% seen only once. Jointly, the top ten make up 1.4% of the sample.

Sequenced sample: peripheral blood. The sequence was obtained from a woman between 40 and 55 years old who had recovered from COVID-19. The rearrangement combines TRBV18 with TRBJ1-2, and TRBD1 aligns with 9 junction nucleotides. CDR3 reads: CASSTRTGAANYGYTF. The nucleotides are TGTGCCAGCTCAACCCGGACAGGGGCTGCTAACTATGGCTACACCTTC. The entire variable domain, with the stretches around the CDR3 drawn from the reference TRBV18 and TRBJ1-2 proteins, is NAGVMQNPRHLVRRRGQEARLRCSPMKGHSHVYWYRQLPEEGLKFMVYLQKENIIDESGMPKERFSAEFPKEGPSILRIQQVVRGDSAAYFCASSTRTGAANYGYTFGSGTRLTVV.